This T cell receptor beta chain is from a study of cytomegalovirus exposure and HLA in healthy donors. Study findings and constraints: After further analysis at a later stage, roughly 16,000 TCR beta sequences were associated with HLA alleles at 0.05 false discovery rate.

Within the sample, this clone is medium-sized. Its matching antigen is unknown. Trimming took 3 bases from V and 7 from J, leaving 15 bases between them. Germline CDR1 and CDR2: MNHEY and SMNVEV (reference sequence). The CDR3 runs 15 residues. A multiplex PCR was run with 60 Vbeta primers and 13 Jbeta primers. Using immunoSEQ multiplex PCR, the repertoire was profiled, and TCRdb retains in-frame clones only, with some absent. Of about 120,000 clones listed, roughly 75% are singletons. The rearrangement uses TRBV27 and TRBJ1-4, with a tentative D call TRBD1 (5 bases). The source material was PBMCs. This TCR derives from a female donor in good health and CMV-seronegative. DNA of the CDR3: TGTGCCAGCAGTTTGGGTCTGACGGGGGGTGAAAAACTGTTTTTT. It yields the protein CASSLGLTGGEKLFF.